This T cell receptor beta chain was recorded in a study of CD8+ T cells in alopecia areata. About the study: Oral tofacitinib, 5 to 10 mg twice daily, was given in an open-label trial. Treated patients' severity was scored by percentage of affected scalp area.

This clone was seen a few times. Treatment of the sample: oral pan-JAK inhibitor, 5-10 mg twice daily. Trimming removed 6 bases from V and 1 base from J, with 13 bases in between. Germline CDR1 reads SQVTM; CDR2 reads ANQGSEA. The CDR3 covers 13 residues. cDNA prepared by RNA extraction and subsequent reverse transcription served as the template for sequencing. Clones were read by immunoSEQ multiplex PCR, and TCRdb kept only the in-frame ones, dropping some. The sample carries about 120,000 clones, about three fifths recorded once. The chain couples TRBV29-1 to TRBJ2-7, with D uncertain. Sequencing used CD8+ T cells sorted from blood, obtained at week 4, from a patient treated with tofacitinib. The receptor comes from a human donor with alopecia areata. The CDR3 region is CSVTDKTSYEQYF. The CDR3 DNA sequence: TGCAGCGTCACAGACAAGACTTCCTACGAGCAGTACTTC.